The following is a T cell receptor beta chain sequence with its context. Its antigen is not known. Germline V gives CDR1 SGHDT, CDR2 YYEEEE. V shed 4 bases, J shed 1 base, and the junction held 1 base outside the gene matches. The CDR3 has 15 amino acids. The immunoSEQ assay was version 4, run in survey mode. The repertoire was sequenced with immunoSEQ multiplex PCR; TCRdb's copy has only in-frame clones and lacks some. The sample contains over 60,000 clones, 70% to 75% of which appear only once. An overlapping HIV-1 Gag peptide pool stimulated these cells at roughly 0.97 ug/peptide/mL. Memory cells lacking CD40L and CD69 with high CD45RO were sorted. A roughly 20-hour stimulation of CD8-depleted PBMCs used anti-CD28/CD49d costimulation, CD40-blocking antibody and enfuvirtide. This sample is drawn from a study of persistence of HIV-infected CD4 T cells. Overall study context: The sample holds CD4+ T cells responsive to CMV or HIV-1 Gag.

Overall study findings and caveats: TCR analyses could not target the rare provirus-carrying CMV-responding cells.

The V and J genes are TRBV5-6 and TRBJ2-3; 12 nucleotides align to TRBD2. The source is an adult man with HIV who was CMV-seropositive. Specimen: CD4+ T cells sorted from PBMCs after approximately 19-hour stimulation, collected from a patient who received antiretroviral therapy. This CDR3 reads CASSRLAGGTDTQYF. The CDR3 DNA is TGTGCCAGCAGCCGACTAGCGGGGGGCACAGATACGCAGTATTTT.